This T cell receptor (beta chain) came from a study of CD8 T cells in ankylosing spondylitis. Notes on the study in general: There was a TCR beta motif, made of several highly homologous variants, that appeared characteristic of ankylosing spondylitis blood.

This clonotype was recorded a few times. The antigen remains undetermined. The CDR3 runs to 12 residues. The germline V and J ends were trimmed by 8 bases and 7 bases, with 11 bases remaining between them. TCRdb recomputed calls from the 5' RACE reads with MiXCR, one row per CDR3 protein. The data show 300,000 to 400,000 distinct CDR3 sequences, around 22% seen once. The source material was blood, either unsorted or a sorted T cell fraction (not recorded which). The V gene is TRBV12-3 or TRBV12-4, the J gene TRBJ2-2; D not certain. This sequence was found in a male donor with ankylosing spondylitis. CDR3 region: CASETGFGELFF. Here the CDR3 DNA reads TGTGCCAGCGAGACTGGATTCGGGGAGCTGTTTTTT.